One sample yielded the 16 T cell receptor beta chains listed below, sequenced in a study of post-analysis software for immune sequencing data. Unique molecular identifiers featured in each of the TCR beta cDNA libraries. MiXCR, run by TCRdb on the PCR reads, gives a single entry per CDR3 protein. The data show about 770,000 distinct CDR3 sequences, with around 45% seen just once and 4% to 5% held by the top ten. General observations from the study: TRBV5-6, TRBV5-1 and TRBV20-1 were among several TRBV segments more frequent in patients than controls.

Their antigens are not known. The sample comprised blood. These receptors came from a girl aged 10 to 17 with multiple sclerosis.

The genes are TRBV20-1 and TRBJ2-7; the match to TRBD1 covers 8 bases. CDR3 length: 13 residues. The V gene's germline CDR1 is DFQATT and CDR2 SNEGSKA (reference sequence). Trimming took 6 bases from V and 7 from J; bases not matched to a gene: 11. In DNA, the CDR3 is TGCAGTGCCACCGGACAGGGCCCCTGGGAGCAGTACTTC. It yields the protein CSATGQGPWEQYF.

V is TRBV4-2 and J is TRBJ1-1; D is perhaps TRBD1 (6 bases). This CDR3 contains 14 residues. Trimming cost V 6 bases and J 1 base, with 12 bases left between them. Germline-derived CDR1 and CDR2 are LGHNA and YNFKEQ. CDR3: CASRNLGQNTEAFF. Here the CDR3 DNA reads TGTGCCAGCAGAAACCTGGGACAGAACACTGAAGCTTTCTTT.

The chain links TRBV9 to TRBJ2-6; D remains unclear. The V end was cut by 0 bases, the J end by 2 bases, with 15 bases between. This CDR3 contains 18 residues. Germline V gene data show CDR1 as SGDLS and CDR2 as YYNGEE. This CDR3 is CASSVELRPVPGANVLTF. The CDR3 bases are TGTGCCAGCAGCGTAGAGTTGCGGCCAGTTCCTGGGGCCAACGTCCTGACTTTC.

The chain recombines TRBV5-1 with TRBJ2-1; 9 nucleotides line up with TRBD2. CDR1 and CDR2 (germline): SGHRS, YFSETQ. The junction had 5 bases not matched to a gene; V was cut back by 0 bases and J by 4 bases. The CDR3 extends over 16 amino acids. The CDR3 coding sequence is TGCGCCAGCAGCTTGGATCCTAGCGGGACGTACAATGAGCAGTTCTTC. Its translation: CASSLDPSGTYNEQFF.

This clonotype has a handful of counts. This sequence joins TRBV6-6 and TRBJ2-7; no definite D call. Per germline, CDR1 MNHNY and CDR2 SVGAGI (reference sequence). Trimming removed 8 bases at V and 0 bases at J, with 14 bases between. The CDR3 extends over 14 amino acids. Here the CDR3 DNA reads TGTGCCAGCCAAACGGCAGGAAACTCCTACGAGCAGTACTTC. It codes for CASQTAGNSYEQYF.

The CDR3 reads CASSHYQGAFNYGYTF. The CDR3 DNA reads as TGCGCCAGCAGTCACTACCAGGGGGCGTTTAACTATGGCTACACCTTC. The chain is built from TRBV23-1 and TRBJ1-2; 8 bases align to TRBD1. TRBV23-1 belongs to the ORF category, with a function that is uncertain. The CDR3 contains 16 residues. The ends lost 3 bases at V and 1 base at J; junction bases unmatched: 7.

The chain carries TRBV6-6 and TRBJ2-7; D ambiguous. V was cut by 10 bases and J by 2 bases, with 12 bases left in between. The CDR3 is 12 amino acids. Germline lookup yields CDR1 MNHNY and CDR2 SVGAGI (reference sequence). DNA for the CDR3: TGTGCCACCGCGGACGGAACCTACGAGCAGTACTTC. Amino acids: CATADGTYEQYF.

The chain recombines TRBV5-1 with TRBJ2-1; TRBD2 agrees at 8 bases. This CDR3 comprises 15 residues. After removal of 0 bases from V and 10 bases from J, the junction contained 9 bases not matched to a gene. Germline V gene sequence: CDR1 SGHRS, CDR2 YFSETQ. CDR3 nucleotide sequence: TGCGCCAGCAGCTTGGTAGGACTAGCCCCCCGGGAGCAGTTCTTC. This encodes CASSLVGLAPREQFF.

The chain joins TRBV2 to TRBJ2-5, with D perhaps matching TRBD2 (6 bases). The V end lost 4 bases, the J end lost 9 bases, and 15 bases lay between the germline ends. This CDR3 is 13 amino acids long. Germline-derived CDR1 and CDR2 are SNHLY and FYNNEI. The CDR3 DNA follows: TGTGCCAGCAGTGTTCTTAGCAGGGAGGCCCAGTACTTC. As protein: CASSVLSREAQYF.

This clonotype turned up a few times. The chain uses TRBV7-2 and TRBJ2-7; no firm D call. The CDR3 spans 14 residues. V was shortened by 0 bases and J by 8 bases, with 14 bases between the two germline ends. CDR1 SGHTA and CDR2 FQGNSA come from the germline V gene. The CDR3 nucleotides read TGTGCCAGCAGCTTAGCAGGGCCCTCCCTAAAGCAGTACTTC. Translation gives CASSLAGPSLKQYF.

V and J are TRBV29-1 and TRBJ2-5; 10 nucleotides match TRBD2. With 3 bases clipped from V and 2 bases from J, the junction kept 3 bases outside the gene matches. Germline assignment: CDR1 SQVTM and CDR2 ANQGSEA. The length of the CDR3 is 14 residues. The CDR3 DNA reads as TGCAGCGTTGAGATAGCGGGAGGACAAGAGACCCAGTACTTC. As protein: CSVEIAGGQETQYF.

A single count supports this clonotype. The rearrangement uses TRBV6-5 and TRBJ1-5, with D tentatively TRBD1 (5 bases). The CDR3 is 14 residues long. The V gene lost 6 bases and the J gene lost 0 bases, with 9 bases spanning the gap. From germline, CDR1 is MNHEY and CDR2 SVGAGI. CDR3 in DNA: TGTGCCAGCAGGGCGACAGATAGCAATCAGCCCCAGCATTTT. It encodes CASRATDSNQPQHF.

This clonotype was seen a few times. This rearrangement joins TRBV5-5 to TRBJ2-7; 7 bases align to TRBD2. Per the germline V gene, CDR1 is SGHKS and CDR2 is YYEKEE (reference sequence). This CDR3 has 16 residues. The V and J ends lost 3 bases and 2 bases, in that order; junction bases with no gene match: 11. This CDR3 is CASSSDPGLPTYEQYF. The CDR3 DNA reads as TGTGCCAGCAGCTCGGATCCGGGACTACCAACCTACGAGCAGTACTTC.

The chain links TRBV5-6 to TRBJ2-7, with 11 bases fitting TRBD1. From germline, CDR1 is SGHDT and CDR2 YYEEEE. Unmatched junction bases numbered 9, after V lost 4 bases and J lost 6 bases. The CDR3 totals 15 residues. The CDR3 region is CASSQGQGDLSEQYF. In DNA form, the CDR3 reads TGTGCCAGCAGCCAGGGACAGGGGGATTTGAGCGAGCAGTACTTC.

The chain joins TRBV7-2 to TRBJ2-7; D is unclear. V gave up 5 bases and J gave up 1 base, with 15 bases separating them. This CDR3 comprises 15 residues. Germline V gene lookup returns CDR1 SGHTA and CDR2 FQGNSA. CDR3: CASSPGTLISYEQYF. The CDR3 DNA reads TGTGCCAGCAGCCCCGGAACTCTCATATCCTACGAGCAGTACTTC.

The DNA of the CDR3 is TGTGCCAGCAGTCCAACTAGCTGGGATACGCAGTATTTT. Its translation is CASSPTSWDTQYF. V gene TRBV12-3 or TRBV12-4 combines with J gene TRBJ2-3; D possibly corresponds to TRBD2 (6 bases). This CDR3 has 13 residues. V dropped 5 bases and J dropped 6 bases, with 12 bases sitting between them.